This T cell receptor beta chain was observed in a study of blood T cells in healthy people across ages. Study summary: About one barcoded TCR beta cDNA was captured per two T cells.

Staff drew ten milliliters of peripheral blood from each donor. Each sample yielded at least 6 million isolated PBMCs. CDR1 and CDR2 (germline): DFQATT, SNEGSKA (reference sequence). The germline V and J ends were trimmed by 3 bases and 8 bases, with 18 bases remaining between them. The CDR3 loop spans 14 amino acids. Alongside a J-beta primer mix, a sample-barcoded 5' primer served in a second PCR lasting roughly 7 to 11 cycles. TCRdb re-called the 5' RACE reads through MiXCR, storing one row per CDR3 protein. The repertoire has hundreds of thousands of distinct CDR3 sequences, 40% to 45% of them found once; the top ten carry around 30%.

This clonotype was obtained from a man older than 75 in good health. The chain recombines TRBV20-1 with TRBJ2-3; D call uncertain. The sequenced material came from blood. The CDR3 bases are TGCAGTGCTAGCGGCAGAGGAGCACAGAGTACGCAGTATTTT. Translating it yields CSASGRGAQSTQYF.